The rows below give T cell receptor beta chains drawn from one sample of a study of cytotoxic CD8 clonotypes in ibrutinib-treated CLL. The protocol was immunoSEQ multiplex PCR, while the TCRdb copy is restricted to in-frame clones and leaves out a portion. Of more than 110,000 clones listed, more than 75% are singletons. The sequenced sample was PBMCs, obtained after 24 months of ibrutinib treatment. These receptor sequences come from a human donor with chronic lymphocytic leukemia. CDR3s include the opening cysteine and the closing phenylalanine or tryptophan. The D gene is left open where the match is weak. A row's size may be missing; if present it is once, few, many or a size class.

v_gene	j_gene	d_gene	abundance	CDR3aa	CDR3nt
TRBV11-2	TRBJ1-2	-	-	CASSLGTDSLGGGYTF	TGTGCCAGCAGCTTAGGGACGGACAGCTTGGGTGGAGGCTACACCTTC
TRBV5-6	TRBJ1-1	-	-	CASSLGLRGNTEAFF	TGTGCCAGCAGCTTGGGTCTCAGGGGGAACACTGAAGCTTTCTTT
TRBV5-6	TRBJ2-7	-	few	CASSWEGRGTGTF	TGTGCCAGCAGCTGGGAGGGGCGGGGGACAGGAACGTTC
TRBV7-2	TRBJ1-3	-	few	CASSLAGGGNTIYF	TGTGCCAGCAGCTTGGCGGGCGGAGGAAACACCATATATTTT
TRBV19	TRBJ1-5	TRBD1	-	CASRPGTGLFQPQHF	TGTGCCAGTAGACCCGGGACAGGGTTGTTCCAGCCCCAGCATTTT
TRBV7-2	TRBJ2-5	-	-	CASSSTTARETQYF	TGTGCCAGCAGCTCAACGACGGCCCGGGAGACCCAGTACTTC
TRBV6-5	TRBJ1-3	-	-	CASTHTGGGNTIYF	TGTGCCAGCACCCACACGGGTGGTGGAAACACCATATATTTT
TRBV6-1	TRBJ1-2	-	-	CASSEVGGYTF	TGTGCCAGCAGTGAGGTTGGTGGCTACACCTTC
TRBV9	TRBJ1-3	-	-	CASSVGDGPLSGNTIYF	TGTGCCAGCAGCGTGGGGGACGGACCACTCTCTGGAAACACCATATATTTT
TRBV28	TRBJ2-3	-	-	CASSSGTIESTDTQYF	TGTGCCAGCAGTTCCGGTACAATAGAGTCCACAGATACGCAGTATTTT